The clone carrying this T cell receptor (beta chain) was seen ten or more times. Its antigen is unidentified. TCR beta VDJ combinations and CDR3 sequences were profiled from genomic DNA. TCRdb passed the reads through MiXCR, listing each CDR3 protein once. This table holds some 180,000 distinct CDR3 sequences, just over 45% found once. The CDR3 length is 15 residues. Germline CDR1 LGHNA, CDR2 YSLEER. Trimming removed 2 bases at V and 2 bases at J, with 12 bases between. This record belongs to a study of CD8+CD57+ T cells in acquired aplastic anemia. Whole-study results and caveats: A significant difference in CD8+ Simpson's diversity between patients and controls was not found.

The sequence was obtained from a human donor in good health. The chain carries TRBV4-3 and TRBJ1-1; D gene uncertain. Sequenced input: sorted CD4+, CD8+, or CD8+CD57+ T cells (not recorded which) from PBMCs. The CDR3: CASSQSTAGNTEAFF. CDR3 nucleotide sequence: TGCGCCAGCAGCCAATCAACGGCCGGAAACACTGAAGCTTTCTTT.